These 8 T cell receptor beta chains share one sample of origin, sequenced in a study of response to subunit inactivated influenza vaccine. TCRdb reprocessed the RT-PCR reads via MiXCR and lists one record per CDR3 protein. The profile shows about 700,000 distinct CDR3 sequences, around 13% of them singletons. The source material was PBMCs from blood, sampled 14 days before vaccination. The origin of the receptors is a man aged 50 or older who received an inactivated influenza vaccine.

This clonotype was counted between two and nine times. The V gene is TRBV7-9, the J gene TRBJ2-1; tentatively, D is TRBD1 (5 bases). The CDR3 has 15 residues. V was pared by 5 bases and J by 8 bases, with 19 bases between. CDR1 is SEHNR and CDR2 is FQNEAQ in the germline V gene (reference sequence). The CDR3: CASSITAGLGDEQFF. The CDR3 bases are TGTGCCAGCAGCATAACGGCCGGCCTAGGGGATGAGCAGTTCTTC. The full variable domain, rest sourced from reference TRBV7-9 and TRBJ2-1, is DTGVSQNPRHKITKRGQNVTFRCDPISEHNRLYWYRQTLGQGPEFLTYFQNEAQLEKSRLLSDRFSAERPKGSFSTLEIQRTEQGDSAMYLCASSITAGLGDEQFFGPGTRLTVL.

The chain couples TRBV20-1 to TRBJ2-1; possibly TRBD2 for D (6 bases). V lost 4 bases to trimming and J lost 10 bases, with 20 bases between them. In germline, CDR1 is DFQATT, CDR2 SNEGSKA (reference sequence). The CDR3 spans 14 residues. As DNA, the CDR3 is TGCAGTGCTATATTAAGTAATCGGAGGGAGGAGCAGTTCTTC. This encodes CSAILSNRREEQFF.

This clonotype was picked up many times. The chain is built from TRBV7-8 and TRBJ2-1, with 7 bases aligning to TRBD1. V lost 5 bases, J lost 8 bases, and 6 bases stayed unmatched. Germline CDR1 is SGHVS and CDR2 is FQNEAQ. CDR3 length equals 13 residues. As DNA, the CDR3 is TGTGCCAGCAGCGTCCGACAGGGCGATGAGCAGTTCTTC. Translation: CASSVRQGDEQFF.

This clonotype was counted many times. V gene TRBV2 combines with J gene TRBJ1-1; D ambiguous. The germline V gene encodes CDR1 SNHLY and CDR2 FYNNEI. The CDR3 has 14 residues. With 7 bases removed from V and 1 base from J, the gap between germline ends came to 13 bases. CDR3 DNA sequence: TGTGCCAGCAAAGTCCCCCTAGGGAACACTGAAGCTTTCTTT. Its translation is CASKVPLGNTEAFF.

This clonotype was seen a handful of times. The chain recombines TRBV30 with TRBJ2-7; D is ambiguous. CDR1 is GTSNPN and CDR2 is SVGIG in the germline V gene (reference sequence). There are 12 residues in the CDR3. The germline V and J ends were trimmed by 5 bases and 0 bases, with 8 bases remaining between them. The CDR3 protein is CAWGRSSYEQYF. The DNA of the CDR3 is TGTGCCTGGGGCAGGAGCTCCTACGAGCAGTACTTC.

The rearrangement links TRBV20-1 to TRBJ2-1; 9 nucleotides match TRBD1. Germline CDR1 reads DFQATT; CDR2 reads SNEGSKA (reference sequence). The trim removed 0 bases at V and 7 bases at J, leaving 4 bases unmatched. The CDR3 is 14 residues long. The CDR3 DNA follows: TGCAGTGCTAGAGACGGACAGGGGACGAATGAGCAGTTCTTC. Protein sequence: CSARDGQGTNEQFF.

The V call is TRBV18, the J call TRBJ2-1; tentatively, D is TRBD1 (5 bases). Trimming left V 5 bases short and J 2 bases short, with 13 bases between. This CDR3 region has 15 residues. Germline V gene data show CDR1 as KGHSH and CDR2 as LQKENI. The CDR3 region is CASSYGRVAYNEQFF. The CDR3 DNA reads as TGTGCCAGCTCATATGGCAGGGTGGCCTACAATGAGCAGTTCTTC.

The chain has TRBV12-3 or TRBV12-4 and TRBJ2-7, with TRBD2 matching over 8 bases. This CDR3 region has 12 residues. The J segment lost 6 bases and the V segment lost 6 bases, leaving 4 bases of the junction unmatched. CDR3 residues: CASRKAGAEQYF. The CDR3 region has the DNA TGTGCCAGCAGGAAAGCGGGGGCCGAGCAGTACTTC.